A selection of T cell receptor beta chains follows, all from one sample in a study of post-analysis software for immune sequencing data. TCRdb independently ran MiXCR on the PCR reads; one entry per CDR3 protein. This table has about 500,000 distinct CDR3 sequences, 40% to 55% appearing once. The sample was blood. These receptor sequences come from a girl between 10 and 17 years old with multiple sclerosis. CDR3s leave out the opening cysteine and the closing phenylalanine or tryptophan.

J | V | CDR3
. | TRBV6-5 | ASSPRYSSGNNEQY
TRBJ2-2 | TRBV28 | ASSGLAGGGGELF
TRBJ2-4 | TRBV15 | ATSRDPGQEFWEQY
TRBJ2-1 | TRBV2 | ASSEERAVVRGNEQF
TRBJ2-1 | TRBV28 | ASRTPGIGIYNEQF
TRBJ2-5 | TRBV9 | ASSVGPGDLDEQY
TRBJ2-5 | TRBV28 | ASQDRLQETQY
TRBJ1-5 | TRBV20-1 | SATQGTGSQDGNQPQH
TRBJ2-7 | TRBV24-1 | ATPHKGRQDYEQY
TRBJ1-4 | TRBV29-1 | SGGQGEKLF
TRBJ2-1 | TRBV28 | ASSHRGRGNEQF
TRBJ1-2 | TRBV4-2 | ASSQRTGFGGYT
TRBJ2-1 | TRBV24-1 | ATSDTRQGNSGSLYEQF
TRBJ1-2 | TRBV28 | ASSLGTGRHYGYT
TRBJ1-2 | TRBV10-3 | AIAGTGPYGYT
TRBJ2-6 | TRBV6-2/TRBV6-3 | ASDRGTSGANVLT
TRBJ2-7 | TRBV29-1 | SAGTGNYEQY
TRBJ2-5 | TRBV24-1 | ATSHPSGTQETQY
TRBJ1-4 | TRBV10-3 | AIGGDSNEKLF
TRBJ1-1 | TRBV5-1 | ASSLSTGGNTEAF
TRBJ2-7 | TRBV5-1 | ASSPAASGSSEQY
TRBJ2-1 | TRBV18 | ASSPLAGGDYNEQF
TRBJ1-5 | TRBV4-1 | ASSQPYQPQH
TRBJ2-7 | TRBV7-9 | ASSPSAPYEQY
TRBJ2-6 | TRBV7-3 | ASSADYPGRSSGANVLT
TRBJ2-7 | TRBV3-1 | ASSQAQEAYEQY
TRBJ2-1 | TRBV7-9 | ASLPSGRFDEQF
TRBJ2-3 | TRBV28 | ASIRVSTDTQY
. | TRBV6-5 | ASSYAAGLAGDGYEQY
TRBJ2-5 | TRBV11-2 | ASSLDLGTSGLQETQY
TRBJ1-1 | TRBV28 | ASSVGHSEAF
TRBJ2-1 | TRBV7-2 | ASSLGREYNEQF
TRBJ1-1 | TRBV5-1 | ASGYGTKNTEAF
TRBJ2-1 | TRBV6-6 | ASSYWGLAGGDDEQF
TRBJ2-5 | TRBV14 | ASSLRDSLWEQY
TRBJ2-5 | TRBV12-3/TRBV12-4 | ASSLRPAGGFETQY
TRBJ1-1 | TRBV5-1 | ASSPRQGGWMNTEAF
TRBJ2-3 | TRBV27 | ASSLSGLAGGGADTQY
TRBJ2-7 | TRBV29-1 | SVGRRTGTLEQY
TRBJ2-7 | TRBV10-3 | AITRDTINSYEQY